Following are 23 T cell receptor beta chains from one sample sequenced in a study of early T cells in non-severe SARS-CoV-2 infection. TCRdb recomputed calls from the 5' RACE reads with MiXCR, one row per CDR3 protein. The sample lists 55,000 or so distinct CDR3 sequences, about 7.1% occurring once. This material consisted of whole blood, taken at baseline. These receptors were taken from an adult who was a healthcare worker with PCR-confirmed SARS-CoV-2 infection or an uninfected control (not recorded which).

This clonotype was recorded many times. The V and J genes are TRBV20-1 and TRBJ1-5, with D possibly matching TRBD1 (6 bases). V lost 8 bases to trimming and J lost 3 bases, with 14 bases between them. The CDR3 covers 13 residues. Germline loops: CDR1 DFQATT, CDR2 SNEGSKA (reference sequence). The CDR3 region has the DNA TGCAGTCCCGGGACACCAAACAATCAGCCCCAGCATTTT. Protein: CSPGTPNNQPQHF.

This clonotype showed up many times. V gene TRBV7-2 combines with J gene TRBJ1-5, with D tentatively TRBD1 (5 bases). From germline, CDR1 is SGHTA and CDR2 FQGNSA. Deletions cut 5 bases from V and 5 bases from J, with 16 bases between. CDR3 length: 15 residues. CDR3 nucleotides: TGTGCCAGCAGCCCCCACGAGGGGCCGTATCAGCCCCAGCATTTT. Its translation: CASSPHEGPYQPQHF.

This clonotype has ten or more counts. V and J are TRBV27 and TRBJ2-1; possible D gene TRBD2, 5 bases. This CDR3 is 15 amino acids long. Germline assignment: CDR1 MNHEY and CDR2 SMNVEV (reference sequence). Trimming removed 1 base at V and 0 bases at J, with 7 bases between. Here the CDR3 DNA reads TGTGCCAGCAGTTTATGGACTTCCTCCTACAATGAGCAGTTCTTC. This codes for CASSLWTSSYNEQFF.

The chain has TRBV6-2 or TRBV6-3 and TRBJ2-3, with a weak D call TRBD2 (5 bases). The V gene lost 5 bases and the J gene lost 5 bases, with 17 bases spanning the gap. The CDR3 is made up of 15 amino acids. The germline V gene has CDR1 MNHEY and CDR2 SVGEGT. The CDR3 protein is CASSDLIGGQDTQYF. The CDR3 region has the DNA TGTGCCAGCAGTGACCTTATAGGAGGCCAAGATACGCAGTATTTT.

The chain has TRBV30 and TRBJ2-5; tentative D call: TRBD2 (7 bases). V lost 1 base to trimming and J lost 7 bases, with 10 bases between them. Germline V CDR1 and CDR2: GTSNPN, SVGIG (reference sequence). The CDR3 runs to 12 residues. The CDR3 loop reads CAWSEGGVTQYF. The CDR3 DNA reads TGTGCCTGGAGTGAGGGGGGGGTGACCCAGTACTTC.

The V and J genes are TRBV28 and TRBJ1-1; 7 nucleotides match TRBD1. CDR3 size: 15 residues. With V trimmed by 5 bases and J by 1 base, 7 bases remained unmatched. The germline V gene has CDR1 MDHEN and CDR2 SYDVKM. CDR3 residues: CASSSFRGGNTEAFF. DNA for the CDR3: TGTGCCAGCAGTAGTTTCAGGGGGGGGAACACTGAAGCTTTCTTT.

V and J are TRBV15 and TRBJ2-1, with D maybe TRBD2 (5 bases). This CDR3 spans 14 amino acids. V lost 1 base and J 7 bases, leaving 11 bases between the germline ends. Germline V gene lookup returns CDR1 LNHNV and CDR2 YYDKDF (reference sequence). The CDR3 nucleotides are TGTGCCACCAGCAGAGCGGGGTCCCTAAATGAGCAGTTCTTC. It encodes CATSRAGSLNEQFF.

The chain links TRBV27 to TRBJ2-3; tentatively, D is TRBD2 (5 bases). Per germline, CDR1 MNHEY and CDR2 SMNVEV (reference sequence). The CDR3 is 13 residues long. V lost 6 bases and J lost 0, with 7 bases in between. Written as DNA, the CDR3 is TGTGCCAGCAGGTGGACTAGCACAGATACGCAGTATTTT. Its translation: CASRWTSTDTQYF.

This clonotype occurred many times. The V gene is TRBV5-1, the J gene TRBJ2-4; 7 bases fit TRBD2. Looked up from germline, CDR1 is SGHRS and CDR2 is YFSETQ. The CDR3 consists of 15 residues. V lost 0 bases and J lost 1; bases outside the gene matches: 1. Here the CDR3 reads CASSLGRGAKNIQYF. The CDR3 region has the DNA TGCGCCAGCAGCTTGGGGCGGGGGGCCAAAAACATTCAGTACTTC. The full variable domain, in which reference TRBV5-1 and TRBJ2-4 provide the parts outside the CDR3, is KAGVTQTPRYLIKTRGQQVTLSCSPISGHRSVSWYQQTPGQGLQFLFEYFSETQRNKGNFPGRFSGRQFSNSRSEMNVSTLELGDSALYLCASSLGRGAKNIQYFGAGTRLSVL.

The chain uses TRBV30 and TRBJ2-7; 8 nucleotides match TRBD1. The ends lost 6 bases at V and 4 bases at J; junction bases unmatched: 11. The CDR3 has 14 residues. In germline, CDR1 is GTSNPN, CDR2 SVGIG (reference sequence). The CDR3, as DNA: TGTGCCTGTCTCGGTCCAGGGGGCATATACGAGCAGTACTTC. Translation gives CACLGPGGIYEQYF.

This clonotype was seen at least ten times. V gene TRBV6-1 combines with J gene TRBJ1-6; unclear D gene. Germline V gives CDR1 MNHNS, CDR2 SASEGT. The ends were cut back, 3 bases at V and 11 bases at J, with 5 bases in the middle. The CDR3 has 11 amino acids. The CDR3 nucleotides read TGTGCCAGCAGTGATTGGACACCCCTCCACTTT. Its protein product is CASSDWTPLHF.

CDR3: CASSVSRGQTIYGYTF. The CDR3 DNA follows: TGTGCCAGCAGCGTATCCCGGGGCCAGACCATCTATGGCTACACCTTC. The gene calls are TRBV9 and TRBJ1-2; TRBD1 might be the D (5 bases). Looked up from germline, CDR1 is SGDLS and CDR2 is YYNGEE. The V and J ends lost 1 base and 4 bases respectively, with 17 bases between them. This CDR3 contains 16 residues. The variable domain in full, completed from reference TRBV9 and TRBJ1-2, reads DSGVTQTPKHLITATGQRVTLRCSPRSGDLSVYWYQQSLDQGLQFLIQYYNGEERAKGNILERFSAQQFPDLHSELNLSSLELGDSALYFCASSVSRGQTIYGYTFGSGTRLTVV.

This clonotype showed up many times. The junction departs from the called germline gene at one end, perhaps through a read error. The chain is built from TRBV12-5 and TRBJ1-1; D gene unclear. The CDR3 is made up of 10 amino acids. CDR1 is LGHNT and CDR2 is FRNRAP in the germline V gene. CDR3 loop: CPREYTEAFF. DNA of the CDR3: TGTCCTAGGGAATACACTGAAGCTTTCTTT.

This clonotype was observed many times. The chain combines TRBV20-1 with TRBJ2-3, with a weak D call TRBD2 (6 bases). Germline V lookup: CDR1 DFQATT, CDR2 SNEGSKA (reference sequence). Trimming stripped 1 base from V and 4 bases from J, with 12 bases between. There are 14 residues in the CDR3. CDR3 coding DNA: TGCAGTGCTAGAGGGGGAGGATTATCAGATACGCAGTATTTT. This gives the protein CSARGGGLSDTQYF.

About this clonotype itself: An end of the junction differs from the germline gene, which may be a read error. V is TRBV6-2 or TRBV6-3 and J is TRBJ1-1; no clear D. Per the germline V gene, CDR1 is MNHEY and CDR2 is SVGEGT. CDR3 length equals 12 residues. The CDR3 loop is CASKSENNEAFF. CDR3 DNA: TGTGCCAGCAAGTCAGAGAACAATGAAGCTTTCTTT.

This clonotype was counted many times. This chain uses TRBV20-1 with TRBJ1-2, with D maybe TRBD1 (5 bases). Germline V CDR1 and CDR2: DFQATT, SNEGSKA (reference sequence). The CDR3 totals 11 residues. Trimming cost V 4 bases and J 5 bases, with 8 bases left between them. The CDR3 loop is CSATREYGYTF. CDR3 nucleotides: TGCAGTGCTACCAGGGAATATGGCTACACCTTC.

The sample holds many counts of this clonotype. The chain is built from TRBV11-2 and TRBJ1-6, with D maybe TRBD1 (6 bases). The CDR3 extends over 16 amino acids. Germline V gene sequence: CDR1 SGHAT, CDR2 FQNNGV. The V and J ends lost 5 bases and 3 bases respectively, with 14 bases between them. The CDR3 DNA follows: TGTGCCAGCAGCCTATCGGGGGCCCACTATAATTCACCCCTCCACTTT. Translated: CASSLSGAHYNSPLHF. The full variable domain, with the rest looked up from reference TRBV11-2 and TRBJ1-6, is EAGVAQSPRYKIIEKRQSVAFWCNPISGHATLYWYQQILGQGPKLLIQFQNNGVVDDSQLPKDRFSAERLKGVDSTLKIQPAKLEDSAVYLCASSLSGAHYNSPLHFGNGTRLTVT.

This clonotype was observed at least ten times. DNA for the CDR3: TGCGCCAGCAGCCAAGATATAGAGCAGGGTACTAACTATGGCTACACCTTC. Amino acid sequence: CASSQDIEQGTNYGYTF. The chain uses TRBV4-3 and TRBJ1-2; weak D call: TRBD1 (5 bases). V dropped 0 bases and J dropped 0 bases, with 14 bases sitting between them. Germline-derived CDR1 and CDR2 are LGHNA and YSLEER. This CDR3 spans 17 amino acids.

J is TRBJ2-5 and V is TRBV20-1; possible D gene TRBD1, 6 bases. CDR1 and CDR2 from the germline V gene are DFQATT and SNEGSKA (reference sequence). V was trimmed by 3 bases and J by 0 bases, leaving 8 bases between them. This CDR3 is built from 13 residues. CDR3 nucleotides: TGCAGTGCTAGTGGACAGAACCAAGAGACCCAGTACTTC. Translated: CSASGQNQETQYF.

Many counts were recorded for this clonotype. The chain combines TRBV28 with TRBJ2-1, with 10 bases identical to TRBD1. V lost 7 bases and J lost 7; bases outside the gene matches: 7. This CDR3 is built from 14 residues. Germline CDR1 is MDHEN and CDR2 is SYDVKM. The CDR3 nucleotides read TGTGCCAGCATCAAAGGGGGACAGGGGAATGAGCAGTTCTTC. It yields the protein CASIKGGQGNEQFF.

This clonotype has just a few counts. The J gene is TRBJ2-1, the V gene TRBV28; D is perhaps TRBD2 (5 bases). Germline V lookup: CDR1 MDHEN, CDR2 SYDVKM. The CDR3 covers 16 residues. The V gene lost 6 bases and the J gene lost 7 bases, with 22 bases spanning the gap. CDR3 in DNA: TGTGCCAGCAGCCCCCGGGGTGCGATCGGGAAAAATGAGCAGTTCTTC. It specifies CASSPRGAIGKNEQFF.

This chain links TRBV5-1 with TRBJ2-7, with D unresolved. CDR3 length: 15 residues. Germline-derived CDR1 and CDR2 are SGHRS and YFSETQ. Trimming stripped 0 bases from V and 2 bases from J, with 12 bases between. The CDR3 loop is CASSLGYTSTYEQYF. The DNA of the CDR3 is TGCGCCAGCAGCTTGGGGTACACCTCAACCTACGAGCAGTACTTC.

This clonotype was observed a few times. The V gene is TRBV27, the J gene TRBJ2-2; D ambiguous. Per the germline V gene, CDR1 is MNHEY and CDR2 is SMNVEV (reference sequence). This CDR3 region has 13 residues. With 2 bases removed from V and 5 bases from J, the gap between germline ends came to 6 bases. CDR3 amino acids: CASSLGFTGELFF. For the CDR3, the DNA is TGTGCCAGCAGTTTAGGGTTTACCGGGGAGCTGTTTTTT.